This TCR beta chain appears in the sequencing data of a study of T cells in Graves' hyperthyroidism and ophthalmopathy. Notes on the study in general: The model forecast ophthalmopathy, anticipating it by a median approximately 7 months before onset.

This CDR3 has 18 residues. In germline, CDR1 is SNHLY, CDR2 FYNNEI. The V and J ends lost 2 bases and 0 bases respectively, with 17 bases between them. Concerning this clonotype: Antigen: not known. The CDR3 does not close with the conserved phenylalanine or tryptophan, likely indicating a read error.

Amplified TCR beta CDR3 regions came from RNA transcripts. TCR CDR3 underwent first-round RT-PCR with the HTBI primer set. Each CDR3 protein gets one entry after TCRdb re-called the multiplex PCR reads with MiXCR. The profile shows around 760,000 distinct CDR3 sequences, roughly a third of them singletons. A patient was excluded if there was uncontrolled infection, other autoimmune disease, pregnancy or lactation. The chain combines TRBV2 with TRBJ1-5; D perhaps matches TRBD1 (5 bases). The sequenced sample was blood. This TCR was sampled from a woman aged 35 to 49 with Graves' hyperthyroidism. The CDR3 DNA sequence: TGTGCCAGCAGTGAACCGGGAGACAGACGAATTAGCAATCAGCCCCAGCATCTT. This gives the protein CASSEPGDRRISNQPQHL.